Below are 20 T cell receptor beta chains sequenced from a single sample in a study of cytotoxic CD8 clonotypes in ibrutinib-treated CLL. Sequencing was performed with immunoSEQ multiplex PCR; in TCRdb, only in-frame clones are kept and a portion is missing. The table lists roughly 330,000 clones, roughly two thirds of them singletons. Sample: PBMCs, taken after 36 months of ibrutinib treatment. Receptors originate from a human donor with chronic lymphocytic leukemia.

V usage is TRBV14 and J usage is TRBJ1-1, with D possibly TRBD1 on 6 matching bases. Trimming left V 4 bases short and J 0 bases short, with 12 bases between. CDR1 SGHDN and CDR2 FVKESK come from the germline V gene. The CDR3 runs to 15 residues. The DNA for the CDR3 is TGTGCCAGCAGCCCGGGACAAACCGTGAACACTGAAGCTTTCTTT. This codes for CASSPGQTVNTEAFF.

This CDR3 reads CASSLAGVAGGETQYF. The CDR3 nucleotides read TGTGCCAGCAGCTTAGCGGGGGTAGCGGGAGGAGAGACCCAGTACTTC. V and J are TRBV7-6 and TRBJ2-5; 10 bases match TRBD2. Germline V gives CDR1 SGHVS, CDR2 FNYEAQ. This CDR3 contains 16 residues. V shed 0 bases, J shed 4 bases, and the junction held 5 bases outside the gene matches. Together with reference TRBV7-6 and TRBJ2-5, the CDR3 gives the full variable domain: GAGVSQSPRYKVTKRGQDVALRCDPISGHVSLYWYRQALGQGPEFLTYFNYEAQQDKSGLPNDRFSAERPEGSISTLTIQRTEQRDSAMYRCASSLAGVAGGETQYFGPGTRLLVL.

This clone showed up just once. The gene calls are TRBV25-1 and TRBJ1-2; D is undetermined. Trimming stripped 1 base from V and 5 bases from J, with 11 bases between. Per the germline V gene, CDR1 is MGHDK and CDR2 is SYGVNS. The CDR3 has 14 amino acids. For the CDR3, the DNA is TGTGCCAGCAGTGAATGGTCCCAAGGGTATGGCTACACCTTC. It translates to CASSEWSQGYGYTF.

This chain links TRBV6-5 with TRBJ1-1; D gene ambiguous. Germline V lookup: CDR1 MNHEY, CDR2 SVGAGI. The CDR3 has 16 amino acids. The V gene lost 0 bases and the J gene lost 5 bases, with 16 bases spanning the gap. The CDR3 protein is CASSYSPRSSNTEAFF. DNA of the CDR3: TGTGCCAGCAGTTACTCACCGAGGTCAAGCAATACTGAAGCTTTCTTT.

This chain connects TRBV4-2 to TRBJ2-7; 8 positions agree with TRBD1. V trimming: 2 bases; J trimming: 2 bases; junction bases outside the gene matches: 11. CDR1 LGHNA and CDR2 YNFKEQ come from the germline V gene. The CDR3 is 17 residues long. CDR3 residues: CASSQRAPGDRTYEQYF. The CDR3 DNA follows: TGTGCCAGCAGCCAACGAGCACCCGGGGACAGGACCTACGAGCAGTACTTC.

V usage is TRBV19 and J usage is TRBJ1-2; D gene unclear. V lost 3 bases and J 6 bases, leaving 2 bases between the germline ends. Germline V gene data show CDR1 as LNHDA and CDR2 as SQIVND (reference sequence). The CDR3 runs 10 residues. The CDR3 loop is CASSMNGYTF. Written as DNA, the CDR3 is TGTGCCAGTAGTATGAATGGCTACACCTTC.

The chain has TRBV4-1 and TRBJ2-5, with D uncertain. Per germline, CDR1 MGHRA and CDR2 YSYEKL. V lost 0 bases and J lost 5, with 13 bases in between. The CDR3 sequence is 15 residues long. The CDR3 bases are TGCGCCAGCAGCCAAGAGATCCCCCCAGAGGAGACCCAGTACTTC. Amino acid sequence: CASSQEIPPEETQYF.

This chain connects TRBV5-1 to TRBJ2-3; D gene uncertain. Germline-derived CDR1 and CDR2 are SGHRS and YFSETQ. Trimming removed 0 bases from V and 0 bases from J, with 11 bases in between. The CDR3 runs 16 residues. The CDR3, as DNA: TGCGCCAGCAGCTTGGGACCGTCCTTTAGCACAGATACGCAGTATTTT. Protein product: CASSLGPSFSTDTQYF.

DNA for the CDR3: TGCGCCAGCAGCCCGGGGCAGGGCGTAGGTTATGGCTACACCTTC. It yields the protein CASSPGQGVGYGYTF. The genes are TRBV4-1 and TRBJ1-2; D is perhaps TRBD1 (5 bases). This CDR3 has 15 residues. CDR1 is MGHRA and CDR2 is YSYEKL in the germline V gene. The V end was cut by 4 bases, the J end by 5 bases, with 17 bases between.

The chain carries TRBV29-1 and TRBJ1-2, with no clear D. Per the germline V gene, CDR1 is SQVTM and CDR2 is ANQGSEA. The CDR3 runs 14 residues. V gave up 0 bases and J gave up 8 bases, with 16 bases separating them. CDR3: CSVEDSLFPGGYTF. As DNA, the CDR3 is TGCAGCGTTGAAGATTCCCTCTTCCCGGGAGGCTACACCTTC.

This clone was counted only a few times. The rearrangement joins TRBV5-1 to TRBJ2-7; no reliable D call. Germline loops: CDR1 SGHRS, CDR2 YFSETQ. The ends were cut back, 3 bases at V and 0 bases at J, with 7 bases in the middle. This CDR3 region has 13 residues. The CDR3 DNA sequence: TGCGCCAGCAGCTCCTCCCCCTCCTACGAGCAGTACTTC. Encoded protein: CASSSSPSYEQYF. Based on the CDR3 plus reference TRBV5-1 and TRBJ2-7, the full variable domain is KAGVTQTPRYLIKTRGQQVTLSCSPISGHRSVSWYQQTPGQGLQFLFEYFSETQRNKGNFPGRFSGRQFSNSRSEMNVSTLELGDSALYLCASSSSPSYEQYFGPGTRLTVT.

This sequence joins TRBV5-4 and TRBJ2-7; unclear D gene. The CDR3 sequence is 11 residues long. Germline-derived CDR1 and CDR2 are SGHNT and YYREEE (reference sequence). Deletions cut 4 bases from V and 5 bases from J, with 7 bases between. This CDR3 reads CASSEDHEQYF. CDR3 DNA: TGTGCCAGCAGCGAGGACCACGAGCAGTACTTC.

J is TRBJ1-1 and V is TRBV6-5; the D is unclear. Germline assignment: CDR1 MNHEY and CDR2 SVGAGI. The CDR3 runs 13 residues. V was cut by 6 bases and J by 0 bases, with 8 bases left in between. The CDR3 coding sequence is TGTGCCAGCAGGGACCATCTGAACACTGAAGCTTTCTTT. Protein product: CASRDHLNTEAFF.

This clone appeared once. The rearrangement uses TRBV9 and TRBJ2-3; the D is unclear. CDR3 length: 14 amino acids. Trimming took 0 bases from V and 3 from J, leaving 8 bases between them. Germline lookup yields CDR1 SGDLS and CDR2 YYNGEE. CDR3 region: CASSVGLGTDTQYF. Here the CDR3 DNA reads TGTGCCAGCAGCGTAGGTTTGGGTACAGATACGCAGTATTTT.

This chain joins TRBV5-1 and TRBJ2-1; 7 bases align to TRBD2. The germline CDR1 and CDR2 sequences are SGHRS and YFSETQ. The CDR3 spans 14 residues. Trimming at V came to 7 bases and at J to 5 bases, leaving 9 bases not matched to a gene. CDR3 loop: CASGHSTSNNEQFF. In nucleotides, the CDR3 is TGCGCCAGCGGGCATTCGACTAGCAACAATGAGCAGTTCTTC.

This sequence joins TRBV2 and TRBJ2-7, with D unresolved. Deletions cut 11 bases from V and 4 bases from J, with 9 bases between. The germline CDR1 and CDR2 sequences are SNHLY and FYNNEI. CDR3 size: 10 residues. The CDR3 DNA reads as TGTGCCTCGTCGCGTTACGAGCAGTACTTC. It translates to CASSRYEQYF.

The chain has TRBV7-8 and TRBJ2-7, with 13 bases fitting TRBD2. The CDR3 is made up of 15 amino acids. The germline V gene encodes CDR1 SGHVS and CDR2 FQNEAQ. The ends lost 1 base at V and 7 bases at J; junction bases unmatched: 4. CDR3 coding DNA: TGTGCCAGCAGCTTAGGCGGGACTAGCGGGAAGGAGCAGTACTTC. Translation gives CASSLGGTSGKEQYF.

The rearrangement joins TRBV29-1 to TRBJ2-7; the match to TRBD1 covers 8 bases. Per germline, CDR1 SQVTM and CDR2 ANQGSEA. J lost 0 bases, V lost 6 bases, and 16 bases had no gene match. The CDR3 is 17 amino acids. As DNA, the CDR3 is TGCAGCGTAGTCCGGAACAGGGGGACGGCAAGCTCCTACGAGCAGTACTTC. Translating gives CSVVRNRGTASSYEQYF.

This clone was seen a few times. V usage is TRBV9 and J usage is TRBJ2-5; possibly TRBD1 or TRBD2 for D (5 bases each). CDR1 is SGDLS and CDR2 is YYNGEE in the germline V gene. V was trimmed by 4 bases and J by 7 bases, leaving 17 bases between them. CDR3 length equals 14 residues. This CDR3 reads CASSPEGIFRTQYF. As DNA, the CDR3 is TGTGCCAGCAGCCCCGAGGGGATTTTCCGGACCCAGTACTTC.

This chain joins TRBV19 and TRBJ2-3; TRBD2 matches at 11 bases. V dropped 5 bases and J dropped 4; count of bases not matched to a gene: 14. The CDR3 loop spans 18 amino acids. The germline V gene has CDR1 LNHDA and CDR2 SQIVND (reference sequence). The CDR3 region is CASSSEGPLAGEADTQYF. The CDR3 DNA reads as TGTGCCAGTAGTTCAGAGGGCCCACTAGCGGGAGAGGCAGATACGCAGTATTTT.